These 3 T cell receptor beta chains were all obtained from the same sample, sequenced in a study of blood T cell repertoires in COVID-19. Libraries were prepared by immunoSEQ multiplex PCR; TCRdb keeps only in-frame clonotypes and omits some of them. The repertoire consists of hundreds of thousands of clones, with about nine tenths occurring once and the leading ten covering more than 1.4%. The sample was peripheral blood. Receptor source: a woman aged 25 to 45 with active or convalescent COVID-19.

The chain is built from TRBV7-8 and TRBJ1-1; 9 bases align to TRBD1. The CDR3 covers 14 residues. The V and J ends lost 5 bases and 3 bases, in that order; junction bases with no gene match: 4. The V gene's germline CDR1 is SGHVS and CDR2 FQNEAQ. This CDR3 reads CASSPGQGYTEAFF. The CDR3, as DNA: TGTGCCAGCAGCCCGGGACAGGGCTACACTGAAGCTTTCTTT. The complete variable domain, with remaining parts taken from reference TRBV7-8 and TRBJ1-1, reads GAGVSQSPRYKVAKRGQDVALRCDPISGHVSLFWYQQALGQGPEFLTYFQNEAQLDKSGLPSDRFFAERPEGSVSTLKIQRTQQEDSAVYLCASSPGQGYTEAFFGQGTRLTVV.

This clone was observed once. This chain joins TRBV29-1 and TRBJ2-7; D possibly corresponds to TRBD2 (5 bases). CDR1 and CDR2 from the germline V gene are SQVTM and ANQGSEA. The CDR3 loop spans 13 amino acids. V was pared by 5 bases and J by 3 bases, with 14 bases between. CDR3 nucleotides: TGCAGCGTTTGTCTACCGGGAAACTACGAGCAGTACTTC. This translates into CSVCLPGNYEQYF.

The chain employs TRBV11-2 and TRBJ2-3; 10 positions agree with TRBD2. The CDR3 has 16 amino acids. Looked up from germline, CDR1 is SGHAT and CDR2 is FQNNGV. With 1 base clipped from V and 5 bases from J, the junction kept 6 bases outside the gene matches. In DNA, the CDR3 is TGTGCCAGCAGCTTAGTTGCTAGCGGGAGTTTAGATACGCAGTATTTT. Translating gives CASSLVASGSLDTQYF. Looking up the rest from reference TRBV11-2 and TRBJ2-3 gives the full variable domain: EAGVAQSPRYKIIEKRQSVAFWCNPISGHATLYWYQQILGQGPKLLIQFQNNGVVDDSQLPKDRFSAERLKGVDSTLKIQPAKLEDSAVYLCASSLVASGSLDTQYFGPGTRLTVL.